The 10 T cell receptor beta chains listed next were all sequenced from one sample in a study of blood T cell repertoires in COVID-19. Sequencing was performed with immunoSEQ multiplex PCR; in TCRdb, only in-frame clones are kept and a portion is missing. The sample contains roughly 98,000 clones, 75% to 85% of which appear only once. Sequences were obtained from peripheral blood. All receptors derive from a human donor in a cohort sampled during active COVID-19.

The rearrangement links TRBV5-8 to TRBJ2-7, with TRBD1 matching 7 bases. Trimming cost V 2 bases and J 3 bases; bases outside gene matches: 5. The CDR3 has 14 residues. Germline CDR1 is SGHTS and CDR2 is YDEGEE. The DNA of the CDR3 is TGTGCCAGCAGCTTCAGGGACAGCCTCTACGAGCAGTACTTC. This gives the protein CASSFRDSLYEQYF. Supplemented by reference TRBV5-8 and TRBJ2-7, the full variable domain reads EAGVTQSPTHLIKTRGQQATLRCSPISGHTSVYWYQQALGLGLQFLLWYDEGEERNRGNFPPRFSGRQFPNYSSELNVNALELEDSALYLCASSFRDSLYEQYFGPGTRLTVT.

The rearrangement joins TRBV12-5 to TRBJ1-6; 9 nucleotides agree with TRBD1. J gave up 0 bases and V 7 bases, and 13 bases lay outside the gene matches. CDR1 and CDR2 (germline): LGHNT, FRNRAP. This CDR3 comprises 19 residues. The CDR3 reads CASAKKNRGQSSYNSPLHF. The CDR3 bases are TGTGCTAGTGCCAAAAAGAACAGGGGGCAGAGCTCCTATAATTCACCCCTCCACTTT.

The chain carries TRBV5-6 and TRBJ2-5, with D perhaps matching TRBD1 (5 bases). Germline V gene lookup returns CDR1 SGHDT and CDR2 YYEEEE. CDR3 length: 18 residues. Trimming pared 2 bases from V and 3 bases from J, leaving 23 bases between. The CDR3 is CASSLSRRARVDEETQYF. The CDR3, as DNA: TGTGCCAGCAGCTTATCTAGGCGTGCCAGGGTTGATGAAGAGACCCAGTACTTC.

V gene TRBV5-4 combines with J gene TRBJ2-1; 7 bases are shared with TRBD2. Germline V CDR1 and CDR2: SGHNT, YYREEE (reference sequence). Losses at the gene ends were 2 bases for V and 0 bases for J; bases not matched to a gene: 5. This CDR3 region has 16 residues. The DNA of the CDR3 is TGTGCCAGCAGCTTAGCGGGACTGAGCTCCTACAATGAGCAGTTCTTC. Translating it yields CASSLAGLSSYNEQFF.

The chain recombines TRBV18 with TRBJ1-4, with TRBD1 matching 7 bases. Germline V CDR1 and CDR2: KGHSH, LQKENI. J was trimmed by 8 bases and V by 3 bases; bases with no gene match: 9. The CDR3 covers 15 residues. This CDR3 is CASSPQTGQGEKLFF. The CDR3 region has the DNA TGTGCCAGCTCACCCCAGACAGGGCAGGGCGAAAAACTGTTTTTT.

The rearrangement links TRBV12-3 or TRBV12-4 to TRBJ1-2; D remains unclear. Between the trimmed V and J ends, which lost 7 bases and 8 bases, there was a span of 17 bases. This CDR3 comprises 13 residues. CDR3 nucleotide sequence: TGTGCCAGCACCCAGCTGGAGGGTTTAGGCTACACCTTC. Its translation is CASTQLEGLGYTF.

The J gene is TRBJ2-2, the V gene TRBV28, with 8 bases identical to TRBD1. Trimming took 2 bases from V and 4 from J; bases not matched to a gene: 6. The CDR3 has 16 residues. Germline V gene data show CDR1 as MDHEN and CDR2 as SYDVKM. CDR3 coding DNA: TGTGCCAGCAGTTTAGCCGACAGGGGTGGCACCGGGGAGCTGTTTTTT. This encodes CASSLADRGGTGELFF.

The V gene is TRBV28, the J gene TRBJ1-2, with D unclear. Trimming stripped 8 bases from V and 1 base from J, with 11 bases between. Per the germline V gene, CDR1 is MDHEN and CDR2 is SYDVKM. This CDR3 comprises 13 residues. The CDR3 is CASYSRNNYGYTF. The DNA of the CDR3 is TGTGCCAGCTACAGTAGGAATAACTATGGCTACACCTTC.

This sequence joins TRBV5-6 and TRBJ2-2; no firm D call. CDR3 length: 13 amino acids. The V and J ends lost 2 bases and 3 bases respectively, with 5 bases between them. Germline V gene sequence: CDR1 SGHDT, CDR2 YYEEEE. Here the CDR3 reads CASSFEYTGELFF. CDR3 DNA sequence: TGTGCCAGCAGCTTCGAGTACACCGGGGAGCTGTTTTTT.

V and J are TRBV2 and TRBJ2-1; 12 bases map to TRBD2. This CDR3 contains 15 residues. Unmatched junction bases numbered 6, after V lost 4 bases and J lost 8 bases. CDR1 is SNHLY and CDR2 is FYNNEI in the germline V gene. The CDR3: CASSVLAGGRDEQFF. The DNA for the CDR3 is TGTGCCAGCAGTGTCCTAGCGGGGGGGCGGGATGAGCAGTTCTTC.